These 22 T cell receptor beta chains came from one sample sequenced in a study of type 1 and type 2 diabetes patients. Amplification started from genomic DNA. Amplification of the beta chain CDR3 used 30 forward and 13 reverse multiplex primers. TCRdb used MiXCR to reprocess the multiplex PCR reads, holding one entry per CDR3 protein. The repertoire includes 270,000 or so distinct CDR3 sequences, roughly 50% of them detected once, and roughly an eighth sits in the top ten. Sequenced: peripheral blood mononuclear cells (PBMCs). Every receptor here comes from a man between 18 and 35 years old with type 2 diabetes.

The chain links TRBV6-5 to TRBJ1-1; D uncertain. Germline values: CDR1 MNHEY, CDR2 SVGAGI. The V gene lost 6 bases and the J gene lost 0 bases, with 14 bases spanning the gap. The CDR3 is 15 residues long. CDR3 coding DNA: TGTGCCAGCAGAGATCGGTGGCCGTTGAACACTGAAGCTTTCTTT. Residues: CASRDRWPLNTEAFF.

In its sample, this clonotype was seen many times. The CDR3 nucleotides read TGTGCCAGCAGTGTCCATAATGGCTACACCTTC. Translated, it gives CASSVHNGYTF. The V and J genes are TRBV25-1 and TRBJ1-2; D call uncertain. The V and J ends lost 4 bases and 6 bases respectively, with 6 bases between them. The CDR3 runs 11 residues. CDR1 and CDR2 from the germline V gene are MGHDK and SYGVNS.

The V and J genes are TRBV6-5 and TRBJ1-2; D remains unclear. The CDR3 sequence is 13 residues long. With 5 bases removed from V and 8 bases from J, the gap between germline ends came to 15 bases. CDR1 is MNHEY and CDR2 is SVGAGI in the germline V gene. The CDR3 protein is CASSLSLGQGYTF. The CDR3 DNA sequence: TGTGCCAGCAGTCTTTCCCTAGGTCAGGGCTACACCTTC.

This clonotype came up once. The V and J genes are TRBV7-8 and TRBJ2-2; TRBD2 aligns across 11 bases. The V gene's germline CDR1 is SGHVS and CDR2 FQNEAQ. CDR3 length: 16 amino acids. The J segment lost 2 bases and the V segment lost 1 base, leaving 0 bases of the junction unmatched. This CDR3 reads CASSLGLAGNTGELFF. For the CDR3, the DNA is TGTGCCAGCAGCTTAGGACTAGCGGGAAACACCGGGGAGCTGTTTTTT.

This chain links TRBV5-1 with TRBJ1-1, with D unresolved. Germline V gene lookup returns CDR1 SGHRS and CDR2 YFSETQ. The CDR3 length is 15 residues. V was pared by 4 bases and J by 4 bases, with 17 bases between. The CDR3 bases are TGCGCCAGCAGCCCTCTCCCGGTAGGGAGCACTGAAGCTTTCTTT. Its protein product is CASSPLPVGSTEAFF.

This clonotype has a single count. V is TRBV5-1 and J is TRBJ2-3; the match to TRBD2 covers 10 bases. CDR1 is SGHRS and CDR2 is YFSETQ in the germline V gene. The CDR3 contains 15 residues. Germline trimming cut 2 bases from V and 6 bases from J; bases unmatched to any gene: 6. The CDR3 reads CASSLSSGGADTQYF. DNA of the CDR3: TGCGCCAGCAGCTTATCGAGCGGGGGGGCGGATACGCAGTATTTT.

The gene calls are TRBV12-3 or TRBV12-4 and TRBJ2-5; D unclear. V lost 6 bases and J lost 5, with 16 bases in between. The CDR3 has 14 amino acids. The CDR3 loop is CASSFPSAWETQYF. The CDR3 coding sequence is TGTGCCAGCAGCTTTCCCAGCGCCTGGGAGACCCAGTACTTC.

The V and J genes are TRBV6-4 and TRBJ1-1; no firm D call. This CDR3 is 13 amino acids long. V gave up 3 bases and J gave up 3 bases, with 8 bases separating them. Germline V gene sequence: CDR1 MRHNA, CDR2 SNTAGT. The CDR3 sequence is CASSEGLYTEAFF. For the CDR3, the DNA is TGTGCCAGCAGTGAAGGTCTTTACACTGAAGCTTTCTTT.

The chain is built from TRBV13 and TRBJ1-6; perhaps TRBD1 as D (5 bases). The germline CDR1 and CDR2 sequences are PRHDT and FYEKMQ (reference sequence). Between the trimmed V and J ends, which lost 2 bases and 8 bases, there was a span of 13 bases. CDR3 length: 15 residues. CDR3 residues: CASSLMGVGDSPLHF. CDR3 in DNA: TGTGCCAGCAGCTTAATGGGTGTAGGGGATTCACCCCTCCACTTT.

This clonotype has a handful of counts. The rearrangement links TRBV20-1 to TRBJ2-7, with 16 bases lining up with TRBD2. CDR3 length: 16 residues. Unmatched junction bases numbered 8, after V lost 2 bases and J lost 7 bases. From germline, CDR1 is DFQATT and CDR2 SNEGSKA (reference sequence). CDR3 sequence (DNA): TGCAGTGCTAGATCCGGGACTAGCGGGGGGGCAAAAGAGCAGTACTTC. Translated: CSARSGTSGGAKEQYF.

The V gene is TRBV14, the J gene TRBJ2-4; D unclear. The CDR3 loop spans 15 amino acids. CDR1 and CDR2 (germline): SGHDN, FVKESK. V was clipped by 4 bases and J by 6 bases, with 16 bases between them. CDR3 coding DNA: TGTGCCAGCAGCCCCCGTCCTTTGGTGGGAAACATTCAGTACTTC. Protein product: CASSPRPLVGNIQYF.

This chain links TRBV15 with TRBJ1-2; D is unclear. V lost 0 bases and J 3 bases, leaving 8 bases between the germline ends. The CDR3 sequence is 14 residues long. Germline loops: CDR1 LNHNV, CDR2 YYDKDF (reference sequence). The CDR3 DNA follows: TGTGCCACCAGCAGAGATCCCACTTACTATGGCTACACCTTC. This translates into CATSRDPTYYGYTF.

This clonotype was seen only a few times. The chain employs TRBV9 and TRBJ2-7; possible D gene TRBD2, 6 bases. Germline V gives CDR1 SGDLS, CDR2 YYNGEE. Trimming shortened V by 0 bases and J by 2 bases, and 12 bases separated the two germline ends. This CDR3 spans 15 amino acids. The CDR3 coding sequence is TGTGCCAGCAGCGTAGATCAAGCGGGCACCTACGAGCAGTACTTC. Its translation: CASSVDQAGTYEQYF.

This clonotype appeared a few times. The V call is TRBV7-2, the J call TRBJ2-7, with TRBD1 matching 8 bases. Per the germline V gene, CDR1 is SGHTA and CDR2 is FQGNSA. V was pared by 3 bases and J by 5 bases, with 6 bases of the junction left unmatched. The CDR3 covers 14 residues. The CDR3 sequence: CASSFRQGSHEQYF. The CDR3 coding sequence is TGTGCCAGCAGCTTCCGACAGGGGTCCCACGAGCAGTACTTC.

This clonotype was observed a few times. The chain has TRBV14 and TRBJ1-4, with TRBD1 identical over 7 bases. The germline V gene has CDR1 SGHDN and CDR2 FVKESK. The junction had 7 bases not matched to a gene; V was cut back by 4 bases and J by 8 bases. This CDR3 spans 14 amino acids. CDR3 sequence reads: CASSRQGQGEKLFF. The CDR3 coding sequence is TGTGCCAGCAGCCGACAGGGTCAAGGCGAAAAACTGTTTTTT.

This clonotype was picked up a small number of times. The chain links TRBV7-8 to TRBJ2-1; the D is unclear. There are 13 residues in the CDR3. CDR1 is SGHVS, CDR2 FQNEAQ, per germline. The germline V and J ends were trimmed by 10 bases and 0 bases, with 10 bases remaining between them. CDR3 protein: CAISRGSYNEQFF. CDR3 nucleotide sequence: TGTGCCATTAGTCGCGGCTCCTACAATGAGCAGTTCTTC.

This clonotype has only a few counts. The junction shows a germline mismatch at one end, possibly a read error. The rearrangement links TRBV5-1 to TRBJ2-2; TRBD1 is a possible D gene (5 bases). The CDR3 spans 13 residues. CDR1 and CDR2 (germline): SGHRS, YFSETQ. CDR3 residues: CASSLAGTGELFF. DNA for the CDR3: TGTGCCAGCAGCTTAGCAGGGACCGGGGAGCTGTTTTTT.

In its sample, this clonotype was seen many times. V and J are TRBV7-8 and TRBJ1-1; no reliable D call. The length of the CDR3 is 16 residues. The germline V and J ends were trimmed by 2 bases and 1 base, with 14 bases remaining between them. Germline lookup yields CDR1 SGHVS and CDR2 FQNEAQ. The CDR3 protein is CASSLNPDSTNTEAFF. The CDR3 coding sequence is TGTGCCAGCAGCTTAAACCCGGACTCCACGAACACTGAAGCTTTCTTT. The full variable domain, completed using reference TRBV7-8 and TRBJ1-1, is GAGVSQSPRYKVAKRGQDVALRCDPISGHVSLFWYQQALGQGPEFLTYFQNEAQLDKSGLPSDRFFAERPEGSVSTLKIQRTQQEDSAVYLCASSLNPDSTNTEAFFGQGTRLTVV.

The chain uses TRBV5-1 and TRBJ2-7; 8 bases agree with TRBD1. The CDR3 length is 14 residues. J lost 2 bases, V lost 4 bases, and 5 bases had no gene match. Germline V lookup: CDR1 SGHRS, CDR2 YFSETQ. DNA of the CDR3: TGCGCCAGCAGCACACAGGGGGACGCCTACGAGCAGTACTTC. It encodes CASSTQGDAYEQYF.

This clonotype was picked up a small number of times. CDR3 sequence (DNA): TGTGCCAGCAGTTCGCCTCCCGGACGCAGCACTGAAGCTTTCTTT. Residues: CASSSPPGRSTEAFF. The chain carries TRBV28 and TRBJ1-1; unclear D gene. CDR1 is MDHEN, CDR2 SYDVKM, per germline. CDR3 size: 15 residues. The germline V and J ends were trimmed by 4 bases and 4 bases, with 16 bases remaining between them.

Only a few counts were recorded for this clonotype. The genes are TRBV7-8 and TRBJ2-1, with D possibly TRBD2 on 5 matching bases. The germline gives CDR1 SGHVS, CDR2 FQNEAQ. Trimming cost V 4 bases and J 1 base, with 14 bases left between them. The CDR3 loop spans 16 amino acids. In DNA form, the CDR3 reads TGTGCCAGCAGCTCGGTAGCGTTTTCTTCCTACAATGAGCAGTTCTTC. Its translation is CASSSVAFSSYNEQFF.

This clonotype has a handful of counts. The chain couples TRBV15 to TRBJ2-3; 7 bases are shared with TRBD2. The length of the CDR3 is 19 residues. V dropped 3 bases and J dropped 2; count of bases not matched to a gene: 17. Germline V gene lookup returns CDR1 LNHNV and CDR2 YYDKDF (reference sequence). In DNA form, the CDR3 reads TGTGCCACCAGCAGGAGTGGGGGGGAGGGCCTTTGGGTCACAGATACGCAGTATTTT. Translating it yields CATSRSGGEGLWVTDTQYF.